The 23 T cell receptor beta chains below were found in one sample sequenced in a study of blood T cells in healthy people across ages. A sample-barcoded 5' primer and a J-beta primer mix were used in a second PCR of roughly 7 to 11 cycles. MiXCR was run by TCRdb on the 5' RACE reads, yielding one entry per CDR3 protein. Altogether around 940,000 distinct CDR3 sequences are present, roughly 47% being singletons, with the ten largest covering 20% to 25%. The specimen was blood. These receptors were taken from a woman in her sixties or seventies in good health.

The chain joins TRBV20-1 to TRBJ2-7, with D possibly TRBD2 on 6 matching bases. In germline, CDR1 is DFQATT, CDR2 SNEGSKA (reference sequence). V was trimmed by 4 bases and J by 7 bases, leaving 17 bases between them. This CDR3 contains 13 residues. The CDR3 DNA reads TGCAGTGCTATCCCTAGCGTCTACAATGAGCAGTACTTC. Translating it yields CSAIPSVYNEQYF.

J is TRBJ2-7 and V is TRBV28; the D call may be TRBD1 or TRBD2 (5 bases each). The tail of the sequence fits TRBJ2-5 better, so the J call may be wrong. CDR3 length equals 17 residues. The germline gives CDR1 MDHEN, CDR2 SYDVKM. CDR3 region: CASSFPPDGAYQETQYF. CDR3 coding DNA: TGTGCCAGCAGTTTCCCCCCCGACGGGGCCTACCAAGAGACCCAGTACTTC.

This chain joins TRBV11-2 and TRBJ2-1, with D possibly being TRBD2 (5 bases). V was cut by 4 bases and J by 5 bases, with 15 bases left in between. Per germline, CDR1 SGHAT and CDR2 FQNNGV. This CDR3 spans 15 amino acids. CDR3 in amino acids: CASSSLRSGNNEQFF. CDR3 sequence (DNA): TGTGCCAGCAGCTCCCTTAGGAGCGGAAACAATGAGCAGTTCTTC.

The V and J genes are TRBV18 and TRBJ2-7; perhaps D is TRBD1 or TRBD2 (5 bases each). Looked up from germline, CDR1 is KGHSH and CDR2 is LQKENI. V lost 4 bases, J lost 3 bases, and 16 bases lay in between. The CDR3 consists of 15 residues. CDR3 sequence reads: CASSQGTGWIYEQYF. CDR3 nucleotide sequence: TGTGCCAGCTCACAGGGGACGGGATGGATCTACGAGCAGTACTTC.

The chain joins TRBV7-2 to TRBJ2-5, with D possibly matching TRBD2 (6 bases). The germline V gene has CDR1 SGHTA and CDR2 FQGNSA. CDR3 length equals 14 residues. The V and J ends lost 5 bases and 5 bases respectively, with 15 bases between them. This CDR3 is CASSRRVARETQYF. CDR3 in DNA: TGTGCCAGCAGCCGGAGGGTAGCGCGGGAGACCCAGTACTTC.

V is TRBV4-2 and J is TRBJ2-7; 7 bases align to TRBD2. The J call may be wrong; the DNA end is better matched by TRBJ2-1. From germline, CDR1 is LGHNA and CDR2 YNFKEQ. This CDR3 spans 15 amino acids. CDR3 DNA: TGTGCCAGCAGCCCCGGTCAGCTAGCGGACAATGAGCAGTTCTTC. Its protein product is CASSPGQLADNEQFF.

This rearrangement joins TRBV5-1 to TRBJ1-2, with 7 bases that match TRBD1. This CDR3 is 13 amino acids long. Germline-derived CDR1 and CDR2 are SGHRS and YFSETQ. The V gene end was trimmed by 6 bases and the J gene end by 4 bases; junction bases not matched to a gene: 6. CDR3 residues: CASMATGRYGYTF. The CDR3 coding sequence is TGCGCCAGCATGGCGACAGGGCGCTATGGCTACACCTTC.

This clonotype was recorded a few times. This sequence joins TRBV20-1 and TRBJ2-3; 8 nucleotides match TRBD2. The CDR3 extends over 13 amino acids. V lost 2 bases to trimming and J lost 7 bases; unmatched junction nucleotides: 5. CDR1 and CDR2 (germline): DFQATT, SNEGSKA (reference sequence). CDR3: CSARNSGENTQYF. Here the CDR3 DNA reads TGCAGTGCTAGAAATAGCGGGGAGAATACGCAGTATTTT.

V usage is TRBV7-2 and J usage is TRBJ1-1; D call uncertain. Germline V gene lookup returns CDR1 SGHTA and CDR2 FQGNSA. The CDR3 length is 15 residues. V lost 6 bases, J lost 6 bases, and 20 bases lay in between. The CDR3 bases are TGTGCCAGCAGGTCCCAGGCCGGGAGAGAAGCTGAAGCTTTCTTT. Translation gives CASRSQAGREAEAFF. Full variable domain (missing parts from reference TRBV7-2 and TRBJ1-1): GAGVSQSPSNKVTEKGKDVELRCDPISGHTALYWYRQSLGQGLEFLIYFQGNSAPDKSGLPSDRFSAERTGGSVSTLTIQRTQQEDSAVYLCASRSQAGREAEAFFGQGTRLTVV.

The chain carries TRBV29-1 and TRBJ2-1; 9 bases align to TRBD1. The CDR3 spans 15 residues. J was trimmed by 2 bases and V by 3 bases; bases with no gene match: 5. CDR1 is SQVTM and CDR2 is ANQGSEA in the germline V gene. The CDR3 DNA is TGCAGCGTTGAGATCACAGGGGGCGCCTACAATGAGCAGTTCTTC. Its protein is CSVEITGGAYNEQFF.

The chain couples TRBV7-2 to TRBJ2-1; 11 bases fit TRBD2. The CDR3 consists of 18 residues. Germline CDR1 is SGHTA and CDR2 is FQGNSA. J was trimmed by 2 bases and V by 5 bases; bases with no gene match: 11. The CDR3 DNA sequence: TGTGCCAGCAGCCTAGTAAGCCTAGCGGGAGGTGCCTACAATGAGCAGTTCTTC. Its protein product is CASSLVSLAGGAYNEQFF.

This clonotype was seen at least ten times. The chain employs TRBV28 and TRBJ2-7; perhaps D is TRBD1 or TRBD2 (5 bases each). The CDR3 contains 14 residues. In germline, CDR1 is MDHEN, CDR2 SYDVKM. V was pared by 4 bases and J by 6 bases, with 16 bases between. The CDR3 loop reads CASSSSGGLGEQYF. For the CDR3, the DNA is TGTGCCAGCAGTTCCTCTGGGGGATTGGGCGAGCAGTACTTC.

The sample holds many counts of this clonotype. V gene TRBV2 combines with J gene TRBJ1-4; 7 bases align to TRBD1. The CDR3 runs 14 residues. Germline V lookup: CDR1 SNHLY, CDR2 FYNNEI. V lost 10 bases and J lost 5; bases outside the gene matches: 10. CDR3 DNA: TGTGCCACATCAACCGGGACAGCAAATGAAAAACTGTTTTTT. This gives the protein CATSTGTANEKLFF.

The CDR3: CASSPRPRRLYNEQYF. In DNA form, the CDR3 reads TGTGCCAGCAGCCCCCGGCCGAGAAGGCTATACAATGAGCAGTACTTC. V is TRBV27 and J is TRBJ2-7; no firm D call. This CDR3 has 16 residues. CDR1 is MNHEY, CDR2 SMNVEV, per germline (reference sequence). Trimming removed 6 bases at V and 7 bases at J, with 25 bases between.

This sequence joins TRBV27 and TRBJ2-3; TRBD2 matches at 7 bases. This CDR3 is built from 18 residues. From germline, CDR1 is MNHEY and CDR2 SMNVEV (reference sequence). With V trimmed by 5 bases and J by 4 bases, 18 bases remained unmatched. The CDR3 nucleotides read TGTGCCAGCAGTCTCCTTGGGGCGGGAGAGGCGGGCCCAGATACGCAGTATTTT. Its translation is CASSLLGAGEAGPDTQYF.

The chain has TRBV20-1 and TRBJ2-7, with a tentative D call TRBD2 (6 bases). There are 16 residues in the CDR3. Germline CDR1 and CDR2: DFQATT and SNEGSKA (reference sequence). V lost 0 bases and J lost 2, with 17 bases in between. The CDR3 spells CSARDYSARTTYEQYF. CDR3 DNA: TGCAGTGCTAGAGATTACTCGGCGAGGACTACCTACGAGCAGTACTTC.

The chain combines TRBV3-1 with TRBJ2-4; D is uncertain. Judging by the DNA end, TRBJ2-7 fits better; the J call may be wrong. Germline CDR1 and CDR2: LGHDT and YNNKEL (reference sequence). The CDR3 spans 11 residues. The CDR3, as DNA: TGTGCCAGCAGCCTTAAAAACGAGCAGTACTTC. Translating gives CASSLKNEQYF.

This clonotype was seen a handful of times. CDR3: CASSSETFVLGGYYEQYF. CDR3 bases: TGTGCCAGCAGCTCAGAAACGTTTGTTTTAGGGGGATACTACGAGCAGTACTTC. The gene calls are TRBV7-9 and TRBJ2-7; weak D call: TRBD1 (6 bases). CDR3 length equals 18 residues. The V end lost 4 bases, the J end lost 3 bases, and 25 bases lay between the germline ends. CDR1 SEHNR and CDR2 FQNEAQ come from the germline V gene (reference sequence). Drawing the rest from reference TRBV7-9 and TRBJ2-7, the complete variable domain is DTGVSQNPRHKITKRGQNVTFRCDPISEHNRLYWYRQTLGQGPEFLTYFQNEAQLEKSRLLSDRFSAERPKGSFSTLEIQRTEQGDSAMYLCASSSETFVLGGYYEQYFGPGTRLTVT.

This clonotype turned up a few times. One end of the junction fails to match germline, which may point to a read error. The chain has TRBV4-2 and TRBJ2-2; 10 nucleotides line up with TRBD2. The CDR3 totals 19 residues. The germline V gene encodes CDR1 LGHNA and CDR2 YNFKEQ. This chain's CDR3 is CACSVGTLAGDRYTGELFF. The CDR3, as DNA: TGTGCCTGCAGCGTCGGAACGCTAGCGGGAGATCGTTACACCGGGGAGCTGTTTTTT.

This chain joins TRBV5-5 and TRBJ2-3, with 14 bases fitting TRBD2. This CDR3 region has 19 residues. The V gene end was trimmed by 3 bases and the J gene end by 2 bases; junction bases not matched to a gene: 11. Germline V gene sequence: CDR1 SGHKS, CDR2 YYEKEE (reference sequence). The CDR3 loop is CASSSGLAGAHTSTDTQYF. As DNA, the CDR3 is TGTGCCAGCAGCTCGGGACTAGCGGGGGCCCATACCTCCACAGATACGCAGTATTTT.

The chain carries TRBV7-9 and TRBJ1-4, with D perhaps matching TRBD1 (5 bases). The V end was cut by 5 bases, the J end by 7 bases, with 14 bases between. CDR3 length: 14 amino acids. Germline lookup yields CDR1 SEHNR and CDR2 FQNEAQ (reference sequence). The chain's CDR3 is CASSAREQGEKLFF. The CDR3 DNA sequence: TGTGCCAGCAGCGCGCGAGAGCAGGGTGAAAAACTGTTTTTT. Using reference TRBV7-9 and TRBJ1-4 for the parts outside the CDR3, the full variable domain is DTGVSQNPRHKITKRGQNVTFRCDPISEHNRLYWYRQTLGQGPEFLTYFQNEAQLEKSRLLSDRFSAERPKGSFSTLEIQRTEQGDSAMYLCASSAREQGEKLFFGSGTQLSVL.

The chain uses TRBV12-3 or TRBV12-4 and TRBJ2-3; weak D call: TRBD2 (6 bases). This CDR3 region has 14 residues. V lost 3 bases, J lost 8 bases, and 15 bases lay in between. The CDR3 sequence: CASSFPSDRGTQYF. The CDR3 DNA follows: TGTGCCAGCAGTTTCCCTAGCGATCGGGGTACGCAGTATTTT.

This clonotype has a handful of counts. The chain employs TRBV6-1 and TRBJ2-7; D gene ambiguous. The length of the CDR3 is 14 residues. Germline V CDR1 and CDR2: MNHNS, SASEGT. V was shortened by 7 bases and J by 0 bases, with 13 bases between the two germline ends. This CDR3 is CASTLRTGSYEQYF. Written as DNA, the CDR3 is TGTGCCAGCACTCTGAGGACGGGCTCCTACGAGCAGTACTTC.